Listed here are 26 T cell receptor beta chains from one sample, sequenced in a study of T cell repertoires in cytomegalovirus infection. Which antigens these TCRs recognize remains unknown. MiXCR, run by TCRdb on the reads, gives a single entry per CDR3 protein. The sample contains 450,000 to 550,000 distinct CDR3 sequences, approximately 42% of which appear only once. The input for sequencing was cultured PBMCs, taken from culture after CMV antigen stimulation. Receptors originate from a human donor in good health (CMV status not recorded). Some clones in this sample may be carry-over from other donors' samples.

The V gene is TRBV7-2, the J gene TRBJ1-2, with D maybe TRBD1 (6 bases). CDR1 SGHTA and CDR2 FQGNSA come from the germline V gene. Trimming took off 1 base at V and 4 bases at J, with 10 bases between the two ends. This CDR3 comprises 14 residues. The CDR3 region has the DNA TGTGCCAGCAGCTTAGTCACAGGGCCCTATGGCTACACCTTC. This gives the protein CASSLVTGPYGYTF.

There are a few counts of this clonotype. The rearrangement joins TRBV7-6 to TRBJ2-3; D is undetermined. The CDR3 loop spans 16 amino acids. The V end was cut by 5 bases, the J end by 0 bases, with 15 bases between. Germline CDR1 reads SGHVS; CDR2 reads FNYEAQ. The CDR3 is CASSRATAGSTDTQYF. CDR3 nucleotides: TGTGCCAGCAGCCGCGCGACGGCCGGAAGCACAGATACGCAGTATTTT.

This chain uses TRBV27 with TRBJ2-7; D is undetermined. The CDR3 is 13 residues long. The ends were cut back, 3 bases at V and 3 bases at J, with 9 bases in the middle. Germline V gene sequence: CDR1 MNHEY, CDR2 SMNVEV (reference sequence). CDR3 in DNA: TGTGCCAGCAGTTTTTCTCCCCACTACGAGCAGTACTTC. Amino acid sequence: CASSFSPHYEQYF.

The chain has TRBV20-1 and TRBJ2-7, with 9 bases that match TRBD1. With V trimmed by 4 bases and J by 5 bases, 9 bases remained unmatched. This CDR3 is built from 14 residues. Germline CDR1 is DFQATT and CDR2 is SNEGSKA (reference sequence). The CDR3 spells CSATTGTGFNEQYF. The CDR3, as DNA: TGCAGTGCTACCACCGGGACAGGGTTCAACGAGCAGTACTTC.

This clonotype has more than one count but fewer than ten. V is TRBV11-2 and J is TRBJ2-2, with 7 bases lining up with TRBD2. This CDR3 is 17 amino acids long. CDR1 and CDR2 from the germline V gene are SGHAT and FQNNGV. V was clipped by 5 bases and J by 2 bases; unmatched bases: 11. CDR3 sequence reads: CASSKTAGTTNTGELFF. DNA of the CDR3: TGTGCCAGCAGCAAGACGGCCGGGACTACAAACACCGGGGAGCTGTTTTTT.

In its sample, this clonotype was seen a few times. V is TRBV7-2 and J is TRBJ2-5, with 8 bases identical to TRBD1. The CDR3 loop spans 14 amino acids. Germline V gene data show CDR1 as SGHTA and CDR2 as FQGNSA. J lost 4 bases, V lost 3 bases, and 4 bases had no gene match. In DNA, the CDR3 is TGTGCCAGCAGCTTTCGACAGGGGAGAGAGACCCAGTACTTC. Its translation is CASSFRQGRETQYF.

The chain combines TRBV20-1 with TRBJ2-1; D call uncertain. This CDR3 region has 11 residues. V was cut by 1 base and J by 7 bases, with 5 bases left in between. Germline CDR1 and CDR2: DFQATT and SNEGSKA (reference sequence). The CDR3 here is CSARVRNEQFF. CDR3 sequence (DNA): TGCAGTGCTAGAGTGCGTAATGAGCAGTTCTTC.

V gene TRBV20-1 combines with J gene TRBJ2-7; 8 bases align to TRBD2. The CDR3 contains 15 residues. Germline CDR1 is DFQATT and CDR2 is SNEGSKA (reference sequence). The ends lost 5 bases at V and 0 bases at J; junction bases unmatched: 9. CDR3 in amino acids: CSAFSGTRNSYEQYF. DNA for the CDR3: TGCAGTGCTTTCTCCGGGACTAGGAACTCCTACGAGCAGTACTTC.

CDR3 amino acids: CASNGENTGELFF. The DNA for the CDR3 is TGTGCCAGCAATGGGGAGAACACCGGGGAGCTGTTTTTT. The chain joins TRBV12-3 or TRBV12-4 to TRBJ2-2, with D unclear. The CDR3 runs to 13 residues. Trimming took 7 bases from V and 1 from J, leaving 7 bases between them.

V and J are TRBV2 and TRBJ2-3; 7 nucleotides match TRBD2. Germline loops: CDR1 SNHLY, CDR2 FYNNEI. V dropped 6 bases and J dropped 4; count of bases not matched to a gene: 7. The CDR3 length is 14 residues. CDR3 bases: TGTGCCAGCAGGTTCAGCGGGGCCCCAGATACGCAGTATTTT. Its protein product is CASRFSGAPDTQYF. Using reference TRBV2 and TRBJ2-3 for the parts outside the CDR3, the full variable domain is EPEVTQTPSHQVTQMGQEVILRCVPISNHLYFYWYRQILGQKVEFLVSFYNNEISEKSEIFDDQFSVERPDGSNFTLKIRSTKLEDSAMYFCASRFSGAPDTQYFGPGTRLTVL.

The V and J genes are TRBV19 and TRBJ1-5, with D possibly matching TRBD1 (5 bases). Between the trimmed V and J ends, which lost 5 bases and 7 bases, there was a span of 12 bases. Germline V gene data show CDR1 as LNHDA and CDR2 as SQIVND (reference sequence). The CDR3 is 13 amino acids. CDR3 coding DNA: TGTGCCAGTAGTGTATCTCCAGGGCAGCCCCAGCATTTT. Translating gives CASSVSPGQPQHF. Combining the CDR3 with reference TRBV19 and TRBJ1-5 gives the whole variable domain DGGITQSPKYLFRKEGQNVTLSCEQNLNHDAMYWYRQDPGQGLRLIYYSQIVNDFQKGDIAEGYSVSREKKESFPLTVTSAQKNPTAFYLCASSVSPGQPQHFGDGTRLSIL.

In this sample, this clonotype turned up many times. The chain uses TRBV7-2 and TRBJ2-1, with 10 bases aligning to TRBD2. Per the germline V gene, CDR1 is SGHTA and CDR2 is FQGNSA. V lost 5 bases, J lost 7 bases, and 2 bases stayed unmatched. The CDR3 consists of 13 residues. As DNA, the CDR3 is TGTGCCAGCAGCCTGGGACTAGCGAATGAGCAGTTCTTC. This gives the protein CASSLGLANEQFF.

This clonotype was counted a few times. The chain employs TRBV7-9 and TRBJ1-1; tentatively, D is TRBD1 (6 bases). Germline CDR1 reads SEHNR; CDR2 reads FQNEAQ (reference sequence). The ends were cut back, 2 bases at V and 7 bases at J, with 14 bases in the middle. The CDR3 has 14 residues. In DNA, the CDR3 is TGTGCCAGCAGCTTAAGAGGGAAGGACAGTGAAGCTTTCTTT. Translated: CASSLRGKDSEAFF.

J is TRBJ1-5 and V is TRBV27, with a tentative D call TRBD1 (5 bases). CDR1 and CDR2 from the germline V gene are MNHEY and SMNVEV (reference sequence). CDR3 length: 16 residues. V was pared by 5 bases and J by 6 bases, with 20 bases between. CDR3 coding DNA: TGTGCCAGCAGTATCATTAGGACGGGGGTAATTCAGCCCCAGCATTTT. Residues: CASSIIRTGVIQPQHF.

A few counts support this clonotype. The chain employs TRBV28 and TRBJ2-1; D possibly matches TRBD1 or TRBD2 (5 bases each). The CDR3 has 15 amino acids. The ends were cut back, 8 bases at V and 4 bases at J, with 18 bases in the middle. From germline, CDR1 is MDHEN and CDR2 SYDVKM. The CDR3 nucleotides read TGTGCCAGCGCCCGGGTCAGGGACCCATACAATGAGCAGTTCTTC. Translation: CASARVRDPYNEQFF.

The rearrangement joins TRBV9 to TRBJ1-6; D is uncertain. Germline-derived CDR1 and CDR2 are SGDLS and YYNGEE. Trimming shortened V by 3 bases and J by 7 bases, and 17 bases separated the two germline ends. The CDR3 length is 16 residues. CDR3 DNA: TGTGCCAGCAGCGCAATACCTCTGGGGTTGAATTCACCCCTCCACTTT. Translation gives CASSAIPLGLNSPLHF.

The V gene is TRBV20-1, the J gene TRBJ2-7, with 8 bases fitting TRBD2. The CDR3 loop spans 14 amino acids. Germline V gives CDR1 DFQATT, CDR2 SNEGSKA (reference sequence). V dropped 1 base and J dropped 2; count of bases not matched to a gene: 4. The CDR3 loop reads CSARGRGGTYEQYF. The CDR3 nucleotides are TGCAGTGCTAGAGGTCGGGGGGGAACCTACGAGCAGTACTTC.

This chain uses TRBV6-2 or TRBV6-3 with TRBJ2-3; 8 bases map to TRBD2. The ends lost 5 bases at V and 3 bases at J; junction bases unmatched: 10. The germline V gene encodes CDR1 MNHEY and CDR2 SVGEGT. The CDR3 totals 16 residues. This chain's CDR3 is CASSTPRAGETDTQYF. For the CDR3, the DNA is TGTGCCAGCAGTACGCCAAGAGCGGGAGAAACAGATACGCAGTATTTT.

The chain combines TRBV15 with TRBJ2-3; D might be TRBD2 (6 bases). The germline CDR1 and CDR2 sequences are LNHNV and YYDKDF (reference sequence). Trimming cost V 2 bases and J 3 bases, with 18 bases left between them. The CDR3 sequence is 17 residues long. The CDR3 DNA reads as TGTGCCACCAGCAGATCCCCTCGGACGGCGGGGACAGATACGCAGTATTTT. Protein product: CATSRSPRTAGTDTQYF.

There are many counts of this clonotype. The chain employs TRBV7-2 and TRBJ2-7; 11 bases are shared with TRBD1. This CDR3 is built from 14 residues. CDR1 SGHTA and CDR2 FQGNSA come from the germline V gene. Trimming cost V 4 bases and J 7 bases; bases outside gene matches: 6. Written as DNA, the CDR3 is TGTGCCAGCAGCTACCGGGACAGGGGGGGTGAGCAGTACTTC. Translation: CASSYRDRGGEQYF.

The chain uses TRBV5-1 and TRBJ1-2, with D perhaps matching TRBD1 (6 bases). Germline V gene lookup returns CDR1 SGHRS and CDR2 YFSETQ. This CDR3 is 17 amino acids long. The V end lost 4 bases, the J end lost 2 bases, and 21 bases lay between the germline ends. The DNA for the CDR3 is TGCGCCAGCAGCACCACACAGGGTGGGGTTGTGAACTATGGCTACACCTTC. It encodes CASSTTQGGVVNYGYTF. The full variable domain, its missing parts supplied by reference TRBV5-1 and TRBJ1-2, is KAGVTQTPRYLIKTRGQQVTLSCSPISGHRSVSWYQQTPGQGLQFLFEYFSETQRNKGNFPGRFSGRQFSNSRSEMNVSTLELGDSALYLCASSTTQGGVVNYGYTFGSGTRLTVV.

This clonotype came up a few times. The V call is TRBV10-3, the J call TRBJ2-3; TRBD2 aligns across 8 bases. V shed 10 bases, J shed 4 bases, and the junction held 1 base outside the gene matches. The CDR3 runs 11 residues. Germline V gene lookup returns CDR1 ENHRY and CDR2 SYGVKD. In DNA form, the CDR3 reads TGTGCCACGGGGGGGGCAGATACGCAGTATTTT. Translated, it gives CATGGADTQYF.

This clonotype showed up just a few times. J is TRBJ2-1 and V is TRBV27, with TRBD2 matching over 13 bases. The CDR3 extends over 15 amino acids. The germline V gene has CDR1 MNHEY and CDR2 SMNVEV (reference sequence). V shed 4 bases, J shed 6 bases, and the junction held 3 bases outside the gene matches. CDR3 amino acids: CASSWGTSGINEQFF. The CDR3, as DNA: TGTGCCAGCAGTTGGGGGACTAGCGGGATCAATGAGCAGTTCTTC.

This clonotype was counted only a few times. The gene calls are TRBV7-2 and TRBJ2-7; D is unresolved. The germline V and J ends were trimmed by 5 bases and 1 base, with 15 bases remaining between them. This CDR3 is 15 amino acids long. The germline V gene encodes CDR1 SGHTA and CDR2 FQGNSA. CDR3 bases: TGTGCCAGCAGCCTGAACCCCGGGCCATCCTACGAGCAGTACTTC. Encoded protein: CASSLNPGPSYEQYF.

The chain recombines TRBV10-3 with TRBJ2-3, with D tentatively TRBD2 (6 bases). Trimming took off 0 bases at V and 5 bases at J, with 18 bases between the two ends. The CDR3 covers 17 residues. Germline CDR1 and CDR2: ENHRY and SYGVKD. For the CDR3, the DNA is TGTGCCATCAGTGAGTCGTGGGACCCCACAGCGGGAGATACGCAGTATTTT. It encodes CAISESWDPTAGDTQYF.

V usage is TRBV6-6 and J usage is TRBJ1-4; no firm D call. Germline V gives CDR1 MNHNY, CDR2 SVGAGI (reference sequence). The CDR3 covers 15 residues. Deletions cut 5 bases from V and 2 bases from J, with 12 bases between. Written as DNA, the CDR3 is TGTGCCAGCAGTGATGACGGTCTCACTAATGAAAAACTGTTTTTT. Protein: CASSDDGLTNEKLFF.